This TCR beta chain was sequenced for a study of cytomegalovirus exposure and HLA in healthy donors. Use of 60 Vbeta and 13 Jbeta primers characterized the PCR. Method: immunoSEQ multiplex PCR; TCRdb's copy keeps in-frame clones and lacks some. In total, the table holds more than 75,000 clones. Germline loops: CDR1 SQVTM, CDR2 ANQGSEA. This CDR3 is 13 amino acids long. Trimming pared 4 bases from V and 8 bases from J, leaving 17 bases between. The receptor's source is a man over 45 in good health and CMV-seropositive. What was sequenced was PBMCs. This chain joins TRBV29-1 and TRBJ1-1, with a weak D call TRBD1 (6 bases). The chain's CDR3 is CSVGRGPLKEAFF. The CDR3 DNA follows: TGCAGCGTTGGCAGGGGACCTTTGAAAGAAGCTTTCTTT.